The next 5 T cell receptor beta chains were all read from a single sample in a study of cytomegalovirus exposure and HLA in healthy donors. Assay: immunoSEQ multiplex PCR; the TCRdb copy retains only in-frame clones and omits some. The sample has over 200,000 clones, around 87% seen once; the top ten hold approximately 0.34%. The specimen sequenced was PBMCs. Every receptor here comes from a woman in her late teens or twenties in good health and CMV-seronegative.

V is TRBV30 and J is TRBJ1-1; TRBD1 is a possible D gene (6 bases). Germline V gene lookup returns CDR1 GTSNPN and CDR2 SVGIG (reference sequence). The germline V and J ends were trimmed by 0 bases and 9 bases, with 17 bases remaining between them. The CDR3 totals 14 residues. CDR3 nucleotide sequence: TGTGCCTGGAGTGTACTAGGAACAGGGACCAAAGCTTTCTTT. Its translation: CAWSVLGTGTKAFF.

The J gene is TRBJ2-5, the V gene TRBV4-1; TRBD2 matches 9 bases. The V gene's germline CDR1 is MGHRA and CDR2 YSYEKL. The CDR3 totals 17 residues. J lost 8 bases, V lost 1 base, and 14 bases had no gene match. CDR3 region: CASSQASAGGPRGTQYF. The CDR3 nucleotides are TGCGCCAGCAGCCAAGCGTCAGCGGGGGGCCCGAGGGGAACCCAGTACTTC.

The V gene is TRBV7-2, the J gene TRBJ2-5, with 11 bases aligning to TRBD2. The CDR3 contains 16 residues. Germline V gene data show CDR1 as SGHTA and CDR2 as FQGNSA. The V and J ends lost 1 base and 5 bases, in that order; junction bases with no gene match: 6. The CDR3 loop reads CASSLEIAGGQETQYF. CDR3 nucleotides: TGTGCCAGCAGCTTAGAGATAGCGGGGGGGCAGGAGACCCAGTACTTC.

The rearrangement joins TRBV28 to TRBJ1-2; tentative D call: TRBD1 (5 bases). V was shortened by 3 bases and J by 5 bases, with 10 bases between the two germline ends. CDR3 length equals 13 residues. The V gene's germline CDR1 is MDHEN and CDR2 SYDVKM. The CDR3 reads CASSLTELYGYTF. The CDR3, as DNA: TGTGCCAGCAGTTTGACAGAATTATATGGCTACACCTTC.

V and J are TRBV9 and TRBJ1-2, with 10 bases matching TRBD1. The junction had 10 bases not matched to a gene; V was cut back by 4 bases and J by 1 base. CDR1 and CDR2 (germline): SGDLS, YYNGEE. The CDR3 spans 17 residues. CDR3 bases: TGTGCCAGCAGCACCCGGGACAGGGGACTCGGTAACTATGGCTACACCTTC. This translates into CASSTRDRGLGNYGYTF.